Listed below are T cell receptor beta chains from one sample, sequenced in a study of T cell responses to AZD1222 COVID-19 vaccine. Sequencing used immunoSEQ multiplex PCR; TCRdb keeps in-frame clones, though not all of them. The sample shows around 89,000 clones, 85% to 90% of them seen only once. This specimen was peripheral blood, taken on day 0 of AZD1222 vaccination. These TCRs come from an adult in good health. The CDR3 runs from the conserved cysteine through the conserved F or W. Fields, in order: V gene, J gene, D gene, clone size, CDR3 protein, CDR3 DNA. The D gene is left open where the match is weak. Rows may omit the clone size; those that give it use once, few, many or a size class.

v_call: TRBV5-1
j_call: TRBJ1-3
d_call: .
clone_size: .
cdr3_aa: CASSPSVSRSGNTIYF
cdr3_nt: TGCGCCAGCAGCCCTTCGGTGAGCCGCTCTGGAAACACCATATATTTT

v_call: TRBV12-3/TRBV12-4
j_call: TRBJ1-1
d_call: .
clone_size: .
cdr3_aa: CASSEGPLRAFF
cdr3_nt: TGTGCCAGCAGCGAGGGACCCCTCAGAGCTTTCTTT

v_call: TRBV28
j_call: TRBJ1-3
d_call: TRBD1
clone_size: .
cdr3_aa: CASSLLDRSPGNTIYF
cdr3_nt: TGTGCCAGCAGTCTACTGGACAGGAGCCCTGGAAACACCATATATTTT

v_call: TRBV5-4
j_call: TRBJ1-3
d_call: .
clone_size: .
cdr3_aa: CASSLDRVTGNTIYF
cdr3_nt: TGTGCCAGCAGCTTGGACAGGGTGACTGGAAACACCATATATTTT

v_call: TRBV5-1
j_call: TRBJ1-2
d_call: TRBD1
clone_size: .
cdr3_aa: CASSLATGGTYGYTF
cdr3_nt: TGCGCCAGCAGCTTGGCGACAGGGGGCACCTATGGCTACACCTTC

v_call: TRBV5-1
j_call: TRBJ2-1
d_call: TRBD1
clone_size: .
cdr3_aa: CASSRSTGTGVSEQFF
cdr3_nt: TGCGCCAGCAGCCGAAGTACCGGGACAGGGGTCAGTGAGCAGTTCTTC

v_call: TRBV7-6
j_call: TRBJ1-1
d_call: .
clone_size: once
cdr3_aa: CASSRTTVMNTEAFF
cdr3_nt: TGTGCCAGCAGCCGCACGACAGTTATGAACACTGAAGCTTTCTTT

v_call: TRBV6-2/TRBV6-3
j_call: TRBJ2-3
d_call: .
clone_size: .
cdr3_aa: CASSYQGNTQYF
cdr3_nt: TGTGCCAGCAGTTACCAAGGCAATACGCAGTATTTT

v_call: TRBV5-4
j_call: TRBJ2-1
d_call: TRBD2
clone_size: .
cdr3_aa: CASSLDLADAFNEQFF
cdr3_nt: TGTGCCAGCAGCTTGGACCTAGCGGATGCTTTCAATGAGCAGTTCTTC

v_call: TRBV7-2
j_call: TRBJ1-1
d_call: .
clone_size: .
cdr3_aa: CASSLQQGVNTEAFF
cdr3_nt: TGTGCCAGCAGCTTACAACAGGGAGTGAACACTGAAGCTTTCTTT

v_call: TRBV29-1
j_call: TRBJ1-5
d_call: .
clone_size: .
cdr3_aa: CSVAEAPSNQPQHF
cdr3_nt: TGCAGCGTTGCGGAGGCTCCAAGCAATCAGCCCCAGCATTTT

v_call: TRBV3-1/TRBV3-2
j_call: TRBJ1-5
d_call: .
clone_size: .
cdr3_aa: CASSLLDQPQHF
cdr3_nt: TGTGCCAGCAGCCTACTAGATCAGCCCCAGCATTTT

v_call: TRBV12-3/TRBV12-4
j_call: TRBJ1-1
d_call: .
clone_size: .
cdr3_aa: CASSFGVGTEAFF
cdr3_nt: TGTGCCAGCAGTTTCGGCGTCGGAACTGAAGCTTTCTTT

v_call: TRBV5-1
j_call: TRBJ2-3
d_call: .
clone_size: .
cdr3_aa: CASSSVITTDTQYF
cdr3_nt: TGCGCCAGCAGCTCGGTCATTACCACAGATACGCAGTATTTT

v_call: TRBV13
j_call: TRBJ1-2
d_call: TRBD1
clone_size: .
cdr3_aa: CASSSFDRGLNYGYTF
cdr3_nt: TGTGCCAGCAGCTCGTTCGACAGGGGCCTTAACTATGGCTACACCTTC

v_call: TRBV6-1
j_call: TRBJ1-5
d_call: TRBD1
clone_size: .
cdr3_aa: CASSDTGGVQPQHF
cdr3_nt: TGTGCCAGCAGTGACACAGGGGGCGTACAGCCCCAGCATTTT

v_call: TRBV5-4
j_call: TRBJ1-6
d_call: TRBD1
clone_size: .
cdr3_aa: CASSLGSGQGNSPLHF
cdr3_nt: TGTGCCAGCAGCTTGGGATCGGGACAGGGGAATTCACCCCTCCACTTT

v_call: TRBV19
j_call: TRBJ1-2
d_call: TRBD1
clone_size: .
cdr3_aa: CASSSQTGDYGYTF
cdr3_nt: TGTGCCAGTAGTTCTCAAACAGGGGACTATGGCTACACCTTC

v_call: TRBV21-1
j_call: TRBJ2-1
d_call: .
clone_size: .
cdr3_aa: CASSKKSIFTENTYNEQFF
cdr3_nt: TGTGCCAGCAGCAAAAAAAGTATATTTACAGAGAATACCTACAATGAGCAGTTCTTC

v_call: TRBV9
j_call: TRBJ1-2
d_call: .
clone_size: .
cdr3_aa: CASSSPGTGPRGYTF
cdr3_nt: TGTGCCAGCAGCTCCCCCGGGACGGGGCCTCGGGGCTACACCTTC